These T cell receptor beta chains were read from a single sample in a study of blood T cell repertoires in COVID-19. Sequencing used immunoSEQ multiplex PCR; TCRdb keeps in-frame clones, though not all of them. The sample comprises some 390,000 clones, 85% to 90% of which are singletons, and approximately 1.5% rests with the top ten. Material for sequencing was PBMCs or T cells enriched from blood (not recorded which). The receptors shown here come from a woman aged 30 to 39 who had recovered from COVID-19. CDR3s include the opening cysteine and the closing phenylalanine or tryptophan. Each record gives: J gene, CDR3 length, clone size, V gene, D gene, CDR3 DNA, CDR3 protein. The D gene is left open where the match is weak. Clone size appears in some rows only: once, few, many, or a class for an expanded clone.

>TRBJ1-1|12|NA|TRBV7-9|NA
TGTGCCAGCAGCCTCGGGGGGGCCCACGCTTTCTTT
CASSLGGAHAFF
>TRBJ1-2|14|NA|TRBV12-5|NA
TGTGCTAGTGGTTTGGTACTAACACCGTATGGCTACACCTTC
CASGLVLTPYGYTF
>TRBJ1-6|15|few|TRBV7-2|NA
TGTGCCAGCAGCTCAGTGACAACGAGCTCTGCACCCCTCCACTTT
CASSSVTTSSAPLHF
>TRBJ2-2|16|once|TRBV25-1|NA
TGTGCCAGCAGTGAATTTAGGAGGGCGGGCACCGGGGAGCTGTTTTTT
CASSEFRRAGTGELFF
>TRBJ1-5|16|NA|TRBV5-1|NA
TGCGCCAGCAGACAGACAGTCCCTTTATTAGATCAGCCCCAGCATTTT
CASRQTVPLLDQPQHF
>TRBJ1-6|15|NA|TRBV5-6|NA
TGTGCCAGCAGCTTGACCCGACGGGATAATTCACCCCTCCACTTT
CASSLTRRDNSPLHF
>TRBJ2-1|14|NA|TRBV9|NA
TGTGCCAGCAGCGAGAGCCCCCACACAGTCGAGCAGTTCTTC
CASSESPHTVEQFF
>TRBJ2-5|14|NA|TRBV27|NA
TGTGCCAGCAGACGCGACAGGTCTGAGGGGACCCAGTACTTC
CASRRDRSEGTQYF
>TRBJ2-1|15|NA|TRBV11-3|TRBD2
TGTGCCAGCAGCTTAGATCGGTTGCGGGAGTATGAGCAGTTCTTC
CASSLDRLREYEQFF
>TRBJ1-2|15|NA|TRBV5-6|TRBD1
TGTGCCAGCAGCTTCCGGGACAGGGAGTTAGGTGGCTACACCTTC
CASSFRDRELGGYTF
>TRBJ2-5|14|NA|TRBV27|TRBD2
TGTGCCAGCAAACTTGAGGCGGGAGGAGAGACCCAGTACTTC
CASKLEAGGETQYF
>TRBJ2-7|18|NA|TRBV6-2/TRBV6-3|TRBD2
TGTGCCAGCAGTTACCCCGAACCCACTAGCGGGACTTCCTACGAGCAGTACTTC
CASSYPEPTSGTSYEQYF
>TRBJ2-1|13|NA|TRBV24-1|TRBD2
TGTGCCACCAGTGGGGGGGGGTGGAGTGAGCAGTTCTTC
CATSGGGWSEQFF
>TRBJ1-1|21|NA|TRBV3-1/TRBV3-2|TRBD1
TGTGCCAGCAGCCAAGACAGGGGGAGAAACCGAAATTTGAGCCTGAACACTGAAGCTTTCTTT
CASSQDRGRNRNLSLNTEAFF
>TRBJ2-3|14|NA|TRBV6-5|NA
TGTGCCAGCAGTTACGGACAGTTCACAGATACGCAGTATTTT
CASSYGQFTDTQYF
>TRBJ1-2|14|NA|TRBV2|NA
TGTGCCAGCAGGGGAGGACCACTATCCTATGGCTACACCTTC
CASRGGPLSYGYTF
>TRBJ1-4|17|NA|TRBV7-9|NA
TGTGCCAGCAGCTTACTTTTGGGGGCACCCTTTTATGAAAAACTGTTTTTT
CASSLLLGAPFYEKLFF
>TRBJ2-5|14|NA|TRBV19|TRBD1
TGTGCCAGTAGAGAGACAGGGGGCGGGGAGACCCAGTACTTC
CASRETGGGETQYF
>TRBJ2-3|14|once|TRBV29-1|NA
TGCAGCGGGGGTGGGCCTGACAGCACAGATACGCAGTATTTT
CSGGGPDSTDTQYF
>TRBJ2-7|14|NA|TRBV7-8|NA
TGTGCCAGCAGCTTTTCTGACGGAGTGGGCGAGCAGTACTTC
CASSFSDGVGEQYF
>TRBJ2-2|15|NA|TRBV5-1|NA
TGCGCCAGCAGCAGGCAGGGCCCGAACACCGGGGAGCTGTTTTTT
CASSRQGPNTGELFF
>TRBJ1-6|15|NA|TRBV12-5|NA
TGTGCTAGTGGTCCCACCGGGATCGAGGATTCACCCCTCCACTTT
CASGPTGIEDSPLHF
>TRBJ2-7|16|NA|TRBV4-2|TRBD1
TGTGCCAGCAGCCAAGGGGACAGGGGAGGGTCCTACGAGCAGTACTTC
CASSQGDRGGSYEQYF